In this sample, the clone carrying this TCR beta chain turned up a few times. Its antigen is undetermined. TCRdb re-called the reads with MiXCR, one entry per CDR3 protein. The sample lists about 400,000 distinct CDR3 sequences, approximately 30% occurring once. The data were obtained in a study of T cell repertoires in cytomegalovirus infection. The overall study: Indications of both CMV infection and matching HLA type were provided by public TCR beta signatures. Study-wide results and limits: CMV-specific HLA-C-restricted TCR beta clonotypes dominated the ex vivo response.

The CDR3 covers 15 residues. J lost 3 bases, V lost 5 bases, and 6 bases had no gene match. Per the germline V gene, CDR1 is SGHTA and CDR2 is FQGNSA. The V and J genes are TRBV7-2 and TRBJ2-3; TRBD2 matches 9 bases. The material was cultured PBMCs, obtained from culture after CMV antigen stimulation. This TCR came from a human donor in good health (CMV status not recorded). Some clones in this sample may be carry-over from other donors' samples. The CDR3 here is CASSERLADTDTQYF. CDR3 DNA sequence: TGTGCCAGCAGCGAACGACTAGCGGATACAGATACGCAGTATTTT.